This entry lists 16 T cell receptor beta chains sequenced from one sample in a study of blood T cell repertoires in COVID-19. TCRdb keeps only in-frame clones here, not all; method: immunoSEQ multiplex PCR. The sample includes about 170,000 clones, about 87% of them seen just once. Sequencing was performed on peripheral blood. The receptors derive from a man between 60 and 70 years old with COVID-19, enrolled during active disease.

In the case of this clone: An end of the junction does not agree with germline; a read error may underlie this. The rearrangement links TRBV5-1 to TRBJ2-2, with 9 bases identical to TRBD2. CDR1 SGHRS and CDR2 YFSETQ come from the germline V gene. The CDR3 totals 21 residues. The CDR3 nucleotides are TGCGCCCGCAGCATGGCCGCGGGGGGGGCCCGTTCGAGGGGCTGGACCGGGGAGCTGTTTTTT. This translates into CARSMAAGGARSRGWTGELFF. Using reference TRBV5-1 and TRBJ2-2 for the parts outside the CDR3, the full variable domain is KAGVTQTPRYLIKTRGQQVTLSCSPISGHRSVSWYQQTPGQGLQFLFEYFSETQRNKGNFPGRFSGRQFSNSRSEMNVSTLELGDSALYLCARSMAAGGARSRGWTGELFFGEGSRLTVL.

DNA of the CDR3: TGCGCCAGCAGCCAAGTACAGGTGGTGTTTTATACTGAAGCTTTCTTT. As protein: CASSQVQVVFYTEAFF. The genes are TRBV4-3 and TRBJ1-1; TRBD1 might be the D (5 bases). CDR1 and CDR2 from the germline V gene are LGHNA and YSLEER. The CDR3 extends over 16 amino acids. Trimming took off 1 base at V and 5 bases at J, with 17 bases between the two ends.

This clone was seen more than once but under ten times. The gene calls are TRBV28 and TRBJ1-3; TRBD1 is a possible D gene (6 bases). This CDR3 has 16 residues. The germline V gene encodes CDR1 MDHEN and CDR2 SYDVKM. V lost 3 bases and J 5 bases, leaving 17 bases between the germline ends. CDR3 coding DNA: TGTGCCAGCAGTTTTAGGGGTGCTGGACAGAGAAACACCATATATTTT. Translated, it gives CASSFRGAGQRNTIYF.

The rearrangement uses TRBV25-1 and TRBJ1-6; TRBD1 aligns across 9 bases. This CDR3 contains 15 residues. Germline CDR1 is MGHDK and CDR2 is SYGVNS. With V trimmed by 3 bases and J by 7 bases, 4 bases remained unmatched. The CDR3 is CASSDSGQGNSPLHF. CDR3 nucleotide sequence: TGTGCCAGCAGTGACTCGGGACAGGGAAATTCACCCCTCCACTTT.

The chain is built from TRBV2 and TRBJ1-4; D remains ambiguous. The germline V gene has CDR1 SNHLY and CDR2 FYNNEI. The V and J ends lost 4 bases and 5 bases respectively, with 17 bases between them. The CDR3 has 16 amino acids. CDR3 DNA: TGTGCCAGCAGTGCAAACACAAAGACAAACAATGAAAAACTGTTTTTT. Protein product: CASSANTKTNNEKLFF.

This clone was observed a single time. The chain uses TRBV19 and TRBJ2-3; D unclear. From germline, CDR1 is LNHDA and CDR2 SQIVND (reference sequence). V dropped 1 base and J dropped 14 bases, with 10 bases sitting between them. CDR3 size: 11 residues. The CDR3 sequence: CASSIGPQVYF. DNA of the CDR3: TGTGCCAGTAGTATAGGTCCCCAGGTGTATTTT.

The chain uses TRBV2 and TRBJ2-5, with 8 bases fitting TRBD2. CDR3 size: 14 residues. Germline-derived CDR1 and CDR2 are SNHLY and FYNNEI. Trimming removed 5 bases from V and 4 bases from J; junction bases left unmatched: 6. Here the CDR3 DNA reads TGTGCCAGCAGTCTCTATCGGGGGGGAGAGACCCAGTACTTC. Protein: CASSLYRGGETQYF.

The chain uses TRBV5-4 and TRBJ1-2; 10 bases fit TRBD1. V lost 3 bases, J lost 5 bases, and 10 bases stayed unmatched. Germline values: CDR1 SGHNT, CDR2 YYREEE (reference sequence). CDR3 size: 16 residues. CDR3 region: CASSSTGGVFSYGYTF. The CDR3 nucleotides are TGTGCCAGCAGCTCGACAGGGGGCGTATTTTCGTATGGCTACACCTTC. Complete variable domain (other parts from reference TRBV5-4 and TRBJ1-2): ETGVTQSPTHLIKTRGQQVTLRCSSQSGHNTVSWYQQALGQGPQFIFQYYREEENGRGNFPPRFSGLQFPNYSSELNVNALELDDSALYLCASSSTGGVFSYGYTFGSGTRLTVV.

A word on this clone: The sample carries other DNA sequences with the same CDR3. This chain links TRBV6-5 with TRBJ1-1; 7 nucleotides line up with TRBD1. Germline V gene lookup returns CDR1 MNHEY and CDR2 SVGAGI. The CDR3 spans 13 residues. With V trimmed by 5 bases and J by 1 base, 1 base remained unmatched. In DNA form, the CDR3 reads TGTGCCAGCAGTCGACAGGGGAACACTGAAGCTTTCTTT. This codes for CASSRQGNTEAFF.

J is TRBJ2-5 and V is TRBV5-1; a weak D match, TRBD2 (6 bases). Germline V gene lookup returns CDR1 SGHRS and CDR2 YFSETQ. The CDR3 totals 13 residues. V dropped 7 bases and J dropped 4 bases, with 14 bases sitting between them. CDR3 region: CASSGGVGETQYF. In nucleotides, the CDR3 is TGCGCCAGCTCCGGAGGGGTGGGAGAGACCCAGTACTTC.

The chain joins TRBV6-5 to TRBJ1-2, with 8 bases identical to TRBD1. Germline V CDR1 and CDR2: MNHEY, SVGAGI. The CDR3 sequence is 14 residues long. V was pared by 4 bases and J by 1 base, with 2 bases of the junction left unmatched. CDR3 sequence: CASSLTGVNYGYTF. The DNA of the CDR3 is TGTGCCAGCAGTTTGACAGGGGTTAACTATGGCTACACCTTC.

The rearrangement links TRBV11-3 to TRBJ1-1; D unclear. CDR3 length: 14 amino acids. CDR1 and CDR2 (germline): SGHNT, YENEEA. V was cut by 3 bases and J by 5 bases, with 13 bases left in between. CDR3 sequence: CASSLIWSGTEAFF. As DNA, the CDR3 is TGTGCCAGCAGCTTGATCTGGTCGGGGACTGAAGCTTTCTTT.

V is TRBV11-2 and J is TRBJ1-1; D unclear. From germline, CDR1 is SGHAT and CDR2 FQNNGV. Trimming removed 5 bases at V and 1 base at J, with 20 bases between. The CDR3 covers 17 residues. The CDR3 coding sequence is TGTGCCAGCAGCCAACCCGGTTCGAGGGTTGGGAACACTGAAGCTTTCTTT. This codes for CASSQPGSRVGNTEAFF.

This chain links TRBV19 with TRBJ2-2; tentatively, D is TRBD1 (5 bases). This CDR3 is built from 13 residues. CDR1 is LNHDA, CDR2 SQIVND, per germline (reference sequence). V lost 7 bases, J lost 1 base, and 7 bases lay in between. DNA for the CDR3: TGTGCCAGTAAAGGGGTGAACACCGGGGAGCTGTTTTTT. Translation: CASKGVNTGELFF.

The V and J genes are TRBV4-3 and TRBJ1-4; a weak D match, TRBD1 (5 bases). CDR1 is LGHNA and CDR2 is YSLEER in the germline V gene. Between the trimmed V and J ends, which lost 0 bases and 8 bases, there was a span of 13 bases. The CDR3 is 15 amino acids. CDR3 DNA: TGCGCCAGCAGCCAAGAAGGGGCCATGAACGAAAAACTGTTTTTT. This encodes CASSQEGAMNEKLFF.

V is TRBV9 and J is TRBJ1-2; 7 positions match TRBD1. The CDR3 is 15 amino acids. V shed 0 bases, J shed 4 bases, and the junction held 6 bases outside the gene matches. Per the germline V gene, CDR1 is SGDLS and CDR2 is YYNGEE. In DNA, the CDR3 is TGTGCCAGCAGCGTAGAAGTAGGGGGCATCTATGGCTACACCTTC. This translates into CASSVEVGGIYGYTF.